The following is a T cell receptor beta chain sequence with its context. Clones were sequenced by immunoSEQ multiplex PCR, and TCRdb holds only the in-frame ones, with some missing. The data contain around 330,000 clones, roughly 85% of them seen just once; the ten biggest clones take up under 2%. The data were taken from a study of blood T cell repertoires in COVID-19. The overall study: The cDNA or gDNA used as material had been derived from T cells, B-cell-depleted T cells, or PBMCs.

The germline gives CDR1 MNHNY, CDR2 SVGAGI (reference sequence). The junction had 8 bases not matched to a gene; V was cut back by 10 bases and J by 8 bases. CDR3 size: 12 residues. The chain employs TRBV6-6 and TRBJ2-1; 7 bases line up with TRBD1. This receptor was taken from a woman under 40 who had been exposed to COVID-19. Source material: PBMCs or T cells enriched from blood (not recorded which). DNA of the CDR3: TGTGCCATCCAACAGGGGTTCGATGAGCAGTTCTTC. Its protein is CAIQQGFDEQFF.